This T cell receptor beta chain originates from a study of identifying expanded T cells in peripheral blood. With respect to this clone: Its antigen remains unidentified.

Sequencing was performed with immunoSEQ multiplex PCR; in TCRdb, only in-frame clones are kept and a portion is missing. Found here are about 50,000 clones, around 81% of them singletons; the top ten hold around a sixth. Looked up from germline, CDR1 is WNHNN and CDR2 is SYGVQD (reference sequence). The CDR3 sequence is 13 residues long. J was trimmed by 6 bases and V by 4 bases; bases with no gene match: 2. Collection occurred without any documented infections or immune events in donors. Points from the study as a whole: Technical replicates showed about 1.1 changed clones; about 2 weeks about 16; four weeks 19. Across healthy donors, higher total template counts meant significantly greater roughly two-week count variance.

The chain recombines TRBV10-1 with TRBJ1-2; 10 nucleotides line up with TRBD1. The sample comprised blood. This clonotype originated in a person aged 18 to 70 in good health. In nucleotides, the CDR3 is TGCGCCAGCAGTGGGGACAGGGGCCATGGCTACACCTTC. Amino acid sequence: CASSGDRGHGYTF.